The T cell receptor (beta chain) under discussion was sequenced for a study of B cell selection in AIRE deficiency. Study-level points and caveats: Roughly a third of healthy-shared Treg TCRbeta sequences appeared in patient Tconv cells.

V lost 2 bases to trimming and J lost 2 bases, with 9 bases between them. CDR3 length: 14 amino acids. CDR1 and CDR2 (germline): KGHSH, LQKENI. Sorting defined conventional CD4 T cells as CD4+CD127+. To note about this clone: Antigen specificity is unknown.

In the original processing: About 9.9x10^4 patient and 1.3x10^5 or so healthy donor in-frame TCRbeta sequences came from conventional T cells. TCRdb's copy holds only in-frame clones and misses some; the assay was immunoSEQ multiplex PCR. V, J and clone size were drawn from that table, and D and trimming were deduced from the DNA. The repertoire holds about 25,000 clones, with approximately 96% as singletons. This sequence joins TRBV18 and TRBJ2-5; the D gene is possibly TRBD2 (6 bases). This clonotype was obtained from a human donor in good health. Sequencing was carried out using CD4+CD127+ conventional T cells sorted from PBMCs. CDR3 region: CASSPKAGQETQYF. In DNA, the CDR3 is TGTGCCAGCTCACCAAAGGCGGGACAAGAGACCCAGTACTTC.